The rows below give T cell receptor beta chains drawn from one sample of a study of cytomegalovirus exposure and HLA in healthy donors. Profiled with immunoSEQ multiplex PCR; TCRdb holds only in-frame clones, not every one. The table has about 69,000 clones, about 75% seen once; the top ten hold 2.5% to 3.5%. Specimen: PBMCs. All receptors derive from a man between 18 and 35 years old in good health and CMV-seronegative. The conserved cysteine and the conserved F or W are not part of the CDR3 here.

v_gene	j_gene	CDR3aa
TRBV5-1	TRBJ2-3	ASSPRTGGVSKTSTDTQY
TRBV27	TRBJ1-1	ASSTTGPNTEAF
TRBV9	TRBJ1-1	ASSQGQGVTEAF
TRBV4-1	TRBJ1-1	ASSRRDTNTEAF
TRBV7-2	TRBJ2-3	ASSPGGWDSTDTQY
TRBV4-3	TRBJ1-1	ASSRNIQGANTEAF
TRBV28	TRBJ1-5	ASSMTGGGNQPQH
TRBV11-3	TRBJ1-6	ASSLRQGHSPLH
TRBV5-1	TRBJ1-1	ASSLGQVGGAF
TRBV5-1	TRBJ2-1	ASSFPSSYNEQF
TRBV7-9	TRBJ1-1	SSSSTLVVRDMNTEDF
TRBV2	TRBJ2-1	ASSGLFEDNEQF
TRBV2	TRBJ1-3	ASLMSSGNTIY
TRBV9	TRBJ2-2	ASSVSSGGTGELF
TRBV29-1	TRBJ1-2	SVAFPLGGGVYGYT
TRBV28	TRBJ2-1	ASSSRGRGRNEQF
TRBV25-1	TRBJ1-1	ASSEAVPDLHTEAF
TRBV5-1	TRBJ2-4	ASSLVGGAGNIQY
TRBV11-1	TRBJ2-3	ASSLRLAGGRETDTQY
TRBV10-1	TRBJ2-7	ASDRGGWEQY
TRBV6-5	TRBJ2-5	ASSPPGGLRAQY
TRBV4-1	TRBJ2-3	ASSQDRTDTQY
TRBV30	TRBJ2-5	AWNKGGEETQY
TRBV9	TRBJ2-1	ASSTDPRGANNEQF
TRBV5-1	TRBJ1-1	ASSFGSGTGDTEAF
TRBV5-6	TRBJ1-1	ASSPPARGGTEAF
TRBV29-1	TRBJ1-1	SVAGPMNTEAF
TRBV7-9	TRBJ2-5	ASSSTTLSGETQY
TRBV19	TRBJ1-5	ASSAGQGNQPQH
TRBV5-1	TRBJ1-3	ASSMKTGVSGNTIY
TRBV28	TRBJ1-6	ASSRAGSISPLH
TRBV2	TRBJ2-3	ASASRTDTQY
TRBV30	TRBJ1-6	AWSRTGKGPLH
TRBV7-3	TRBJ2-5	ASSSRSSTSGAARRETQY
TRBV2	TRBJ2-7	ASTAGTANYEQY
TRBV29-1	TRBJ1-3	SVADSSGNTIY
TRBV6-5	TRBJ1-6	ASSYRAQSNSPLH
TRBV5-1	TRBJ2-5	ASSRNRAETQY
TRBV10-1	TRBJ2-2	ASSEGATDTGELF
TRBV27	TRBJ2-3	ASTAGTGPKDTQY
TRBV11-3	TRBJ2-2	ASSEGPGGTGELF
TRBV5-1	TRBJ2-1	ASSFGPDRGHEQF
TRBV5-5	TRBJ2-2	ASSLTTGGRTGELF
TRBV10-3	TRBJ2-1	AISDLIRQGVSYNEQF
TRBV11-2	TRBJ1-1	ASSQTGRQNTEAF
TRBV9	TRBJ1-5	ASSVVLNRDRIIYSNQPQH